One sample yielded the 5 T cell receptor beta chains listed below, sequenced in a study of regulatory T cells in long-lasting Graves disease. iRepertoire HTBI primers and Arm-PCR of CDR3 regions built TCR beta libraries. MiXCR was run by TCRdb on the multiplex PCR reads, yielding one entry per CDR3 protein. The sample carries under 400,000 distinct CDR3 sequences, 15% to 20% recorded once. Time point: newly diagnosed GD, antithyroid drugs for less than 3 months. Extracted PBMC RNA gave rise to the TCR library. The sample was also linked to a second study, of T cells in Graves' hyperthyroidism and ophthalmopathy.

The input for sequencing was peripheral blood mononuclear cells (PBMCs), taken at new diagnosis, from a patient treated with antithyroid drugs. These receptors were taken from a man aged 40-49 years with Graves disease.

In this sample, this clonotype turned up a few times. A junction boundary mismatches the germline segment, possibly from a read error. The chain employs TRBV18 and TRBJ2-5; no reliable D call. Germline values: CDR1 KGHSH, CDR2 LQKENI. The CDR3 runs 16 residues. The CDR3 DNA reads as TGTGCCAGCTCACCACCTTCGAGAGACGGCCAAGAGACCCAGTGCTTC. Translating it yields CASSPPSRDGQETQCF.

This clonotype came up many times. V usage is TRBV28 and J usage is TRBJ1-1; 8 bases map to TRBD1. The germline gives CDR1 MDHEN, CDR2 SYDVKM. The CDR3 length is 14 residues. Unmatched junction bases numbered 7, after V lost 6 bases and J lost 4 bases. The CDR3 DNA reads as TGTGCCAGCAGACCTTGGACAGGGATCACTGAAGCTTTCTTT. Amino acid sequence: CASRPWTGITEAFF. The full variable domain, completed using reference TRBV28 and TRBJ1-1, is DVKVTQSSRYLVKRTGEKVFLECVQDMDHENMFWYRQDPGLGLRLIYFSYDVKMKEKGDIPEGYSVSREKKERFSLILESASTNQTSMYLCASRPWTGITEAFFGQGTRLTVV.

Only a few counts were recorded for this clonotype. This chain links TRBV7-2 with TRBJ1-3; no firm D call. Germline V gives CDR1 SGHTA, CDR2 FQGNSA. V lost 4 bases to trimming and J lost 0 bases, with 10 bases between them. The CDR3 covers 15 residues. The CDR3 here is CASSSGPSSGNTIYF. CDR3 nucleotide sequence: TGTGCCAGCAGCTCTGGACCGAGCTCTGGAAACACCATATATTTT.

This clonotype occurred many times. This chain connects TRBV24-1 to TRBJ2-1; 8 nucleotides agree with TRBD1. CDR3 length: 16 amino acids. J lost 5 bases, V lost 0 bases, and 5 bases had no gene match. Germline V gene lookup returns CDR1 KGHDR and CDR2 SFDVKD. The CDR3 nucleotides are TGTGCCACCAGTGATTTGCCCGACAGGGGCCACAATGAGCAGTTCTTC. It codes for CATSDLPDRGHNEQFF.

At least ten counts were recorded for this clonotype. The chain has TRBV28 and TRBJ2-1; the D gene is possibly TRBD1 (5 bases). The germline V gene has CDR1 MDHEN and CDR2 SYDVKM. The V and J ends lost 5 bases and 0 bases respectively, with 11 bases between them. The CDR3 is 15 residues long. The CDR3 nucleotides are TGTGCCAGCAGTCTGGACACCGGCTCCTACAATGAGCAGTTCTTC. Translation: CASSLDTGSYNEQFF.